Below are 18 T cell receptor beta chains sequenced from a single sample in a study of T cell changes during pregnancy in multiple sclerosis. Profiled with immunoSEQ multiplex PCR; TCRdb holds only in-frame clones, not every one. In the table there are tens of thousands of clones, 85% to 95% of which are singletons. Sample: peripheral blood, taken in the second trimester of pregnancy. Receptors were obtained from a female donor in good health, enrolled as a control in a pregnancy study.

J is TRBJ1-2 and V is TRBV27; D possibly corresponds to TRBD1 (5 bases). Germline V CDR1 and CDR2: MNHEY, SMNVEV (reference sequence). This CDR3 comprises 14 residues. Trimming removed 2 bases from V and 1 base from J, with 8 bases in between. CDR3 sequence (DNA): TGTGCCAGCAGTTTACAGGGTCATAACTATGGCTACACCTTC. This sequence encodes CASSLQGHNYGYTF.

The chain couples TRBV30 to TRBJ1-1; tentative D call: TRBD1 (5 bases). Germline V gene sequence: CDR1 GTSNPN, CDR2 SVGIG (reference sequence). Trimming took 5 bases from V and 1 from J, leaving 14 bases between them. The CDR3 runs 14 residues. The CDR3: CAWGKTEKNTEAFF. The CDR3 nucleotides read TGTGCCTGGGGGAAGACAGAAAAGAACACTGAAGCTTTCTTT.

The chain links TRBV27 to TRBJ1-1, with TRBD1 identical over 7 bases. There are 14 residues in the CDR3. CDR1 is MNHEY, CDR2 SMNVEV, per germline (reference sequence). After removal of 3 bases from V and 5 bases from J, the junction contained 6 bases not matched to a gene. CDR3 sequence: CASSLGQSDTEAFF. DNA of the CDR3: TGTGCCAGCAGTTTGGGACAGTCCGATACTGAAGCTTTCTTT.

This clone came up once. This sequence joins TRBV29-1 and TRBJ1-5, with a tentative D call TRBD1 (6 bases). V was trimmed by 7 bases and J by 3 bases, leaving 16 bases between them. CDR3 length equals 14 residues. Germline assignment: CDR1 SQVTM and CDR2 ANQGSEA. The CDR3 DNA follows: TGCAGCGCCCGGGGGGCAGGGGTCAATCAGCCCCAGCATTTT. It codes for CSARGAGVNQPQHF.

The gene calls are TRBV4-3 and TRBJ1-2, with a possible D match to TRBD1 (5 bases). Trimming stripped 1 base from V and 10 bases from J, with 13 bases between. Germline CDR1 reads LGHNA; CDR2 reads YSLEER. The CDR3 runs 13 residues. CDR3 sequence (DNA): TGCGCCAGCAGCCAAGTGAAAGACAGCGCCTACACCTTC. This codes for CASSQVKDSAYTF.

V gene TRBV30 combines with J gene TRBJ2-5; TRBD2 matches 8 bases. V lost 0 bases and J lost 2; bases outside the gene matches: 2. The CDR3 covers 14 residues. Germline assignment: CDR1 GTSNPN and CDR2 SVGIG (reference sequence). The CDR3 sequence is CAWSVLAGQETQYF. In DNA, the CDR3 is TGTGCCTGGAGTGTTTTAGCGGGGCAAGAGACCCAGTACTTC.

J is TRBJ2-1 and V is TRBV7-3, with TRBD2 as a possible D gene (6 bases). The V end lost 1 base, the J end lost 4 bases, and 11 bases lay between the germline ends. Germline V gene lookup returns CDR1 SGHTA and CDR2 FQGTGA. There are 15 residues in the CDR3. The CDR3 here is CASSLKRDLYNEQFF. In nucleotides, the CDR3 is TGTGCCAGCAGCTTAAAAAGGGACTTATACAATGAGCAGTTCTTC.

The chain employs TRBV5-1 and TRBJ1-6; TRBD1 might be the D (6 bases). CDR3 length: 15 amino acids. V gave up 3 bases and J gave up 4 bases, with 11 bases separating them. CDR1 and CDR2 from the germline V gene are SGHRS and YFSETQ. DNA for the CDR3: TGCGCCAGCAGCTCCGACAGGATTTATAATTCACCCCTCCACTTT. This gives the protein CASSSDRIYNSPLHF.

The chain employs TRBV7-8 and TRBJ2-7; TRBD2 agrees at 11 bases. Germline trimming cut 6 bases from V and 4 bases from J; bases unmatched to any gene: 17. In germline, CDR1 is SGHVS, CDR2 FQNEAQ. CDR3 size: 18 residues. The CDR3 nucleotides read TGTGCCAGCAGTCGAACGGGACGGAAGACTAGCGGGGTATACGAGCAGTACTTC. Its protein product is CASSRTGRKTSGVYEQYF.

This clone has a single count. V gene TRBV30 combines with J gene TRBJ2-6; 9 positions agree with TRBD2. In germline, CDR1 is GTSNPN, CDR2 SVGIG (reference sequence). The CDR3 extends over 20 amino acids. The J segment lost 0 bases and the V segment lost 3 bases, leaving 15 bases of the junction unmatched. CDR3: CAWRGDGLAGFSSGANVLTF. The CDR3 DNA sequence: TGTGCCTGGAGAGGGGACGGGCTAGCGGGGTTTAGCTCTGGGGCCAACGTCCTGACTTTC.

The V gene is TRBV7-2, the J gene TRBJ1-3; D remains unclear. Deletions cut 6 bases from V and 4 bases from J, with 13 bases between. The germline gives CDR1 SGHTA, CDR2 FQGNSA. The CDR3 consists of 14 residues. The CDR3 sequence is CASRGLEGGNTIYF. In DNA, the CDR3 is TGTGCCAGCAGGGGTTTGGAGGGAGGAAACACCATATATTTT.

The V gene is TRBV5-5, the J gene TRBJ1-2; D is unclear. Germline CDR1 reads SGHKS; CDR2 reads YYEKEE (reference sequence). This CDR3 contains 15 residues. The V gene lost 0 bases and the J gene lost 4 bases, with 13 bases spanning the gap. The CDR3 DNA reads TGTGCCAGCAGCTTGGGGCCTGATTCGTCCTATGGCTACACCTTC. Protein product: CASSLGPDSSYGYTF.

V and J are TRBV18 and TRBJ2-4; TRBD2 aligns across 7 bases. V shed 3 bases and J 1 base; nucleotides not matched to a gene: 3. Germline assignment: CDR1 KGHSH and CDR2 LQKENI. CDR3 length: 15 amino acids. The CDR3 bases are TGTGCCAGCTCACCGGGAGGGGTCGCCAAAAACATTCAGTACTTC. Protein product: CASSPGGVAKNIQYF.

This chain joins TRBV19 and TRBJ2-7; D unresolved. V lost 1 base to trimming and J lost 2 bases, with 12 bases between them. The CDR3 totals 15 residues. Germline V CDR1 and CDR2: LNHDA, SQIVND (reference sequence). The CDR3 DNA reads as TGTGCCAGTAGTATAGCGCACAGAGAGACCTACGAGCAGTACTTC. Translated, it gives CASSIAHRETYEQYF.

The chain couples TRBV19 to TRBJ2-3; tentatively, D is TRBD2 (6 bases). This CDR3 is 13 amino acids long. V lost 7 bases, J lost 2 bases, and 10 bases lay in between. CDR1 is LNHDA and CDR2 is SQIVND in the germline V gene (reference sequence). The CDR3, as DNA: TGTGCCAGTAACTCGGGGGTCACAGATACGCAGTATTTT. Amino acid sequence: CASNSGVTDTQYF.

CDR3 sequence (DNA): TGCGCCAGCAGCTTGGACAGGAGGAACACTGAAGCTTTCTTT. Encoded protein: CASSLDRRNTEAFF. This chain connects TRBV5-1 to TRBJ1-1; possible D gene TRBD1, 5 bases. Trimming left V 0 bases short and J 1 base short, with 7 bases between. The germline V gene has CDR1 SGHRS and CDR2 YFSETQ. This CDR3 contains 14 residues.

The V call is TRBV29-1, the J call TRBJ1-2; D is uncertain. Per germline, CDR1 SQVTM and CDR2 ANQGSEA. Trimming stripped 1 base from V and 6 bases from J, with 18 bases between. This CDR3 is built from 15 residues. Here the CDR3 reads CSVEAGGGEWDGYTF. The CDR3 nucleotides read TGCAGCGTTGAAGCAGGAGGCGGGGAGTGGGATGGCTACACCTTC.

CDR3 loop: CAWGTGVNTEAFF. CDR3 sequence (DNA): TGTGCCTGGGGGACAGGGGTGAACACTGAAGCTTTCTTT. The J gene is TRBJ1-1, the V gene TRBV30, with 10 bases fitting TRBD1. The CDR3 contains 13 residues. The trim removed 5 bases at V and 0 bases at J, leaving 0 bases unmatched. Germline loops: CDR1 GTSNPN, CDR2 SVGIG (reference sequence).